There are many counts of the clone carrying this T cell receptor beta chain. This sample is drawn from a study of early T cells in non-severe SARS-CoV-2 infection. TCRdb reanalysed the 5' RACE reads using MiXCR and keeps one entry per CDR3 protein. The data show about 77,000 distinct CDR3 sequences, more than 7.5% seen once. CDR1 is LNHDA and CDR2 is SQIVND in the germline V gene (reference sequence). This CDR3 has 16 residues. The V and J ends lost 5 bases and 6 bases, in that order; junction bases with no gene match: 11. This receptor was identified in an adult who was a healthcare worker with PCR-confirmed SARS-CoV-2 infection or an uninfected control (not recorded which). Input material: whole blood. The gene calls are TRBV19 and TRBJ2-1; the match to TRBD2 covers 9 bases. The DNA of the CDR3 is TGTGCCAGTAGTCCCAGGGGACTAGCAAATTTCAATGAGCAGTTCTTC. It yields the protein CASSPRGLANFNEQFF.